This TCR beta chain was captured in a study of low-dose radiotherapy and immunotherapy resistance in tumors. As for the study in general: On an every-two-weeks schedule, patients received intravenous nivolumab 240 mg, along with ipilimumab 1 mg/kg every six weeks.

The time point: after trial treatment. Treatment given: LDRT plus nivolumab, ipilimumab, low-dose cyclophosphamide and aspirin (RACIN trial). The treatment that donors received included nivolumab, ipilimumab, aspirin, low-dose cyclophosphamide and low-dose radiotherapy. Ten or more counts support this clonotype. With TRAV- and TRBV-specific primers, first-strand cDNA was made, covering the alpha and beta chains. With a constant-region primer and a V-primer adapter, TCRs were subjected to about 20 PCR cycles of amplification. TCRdb used MiXCR to reprocess the reads, holding one entry per CDR3 protein. The profile covers about 97,000 distinct CDR3 sequences, with more than 20% appearing a single time and 4.1% taken by the ten largest. Unmatched junction bases numbered 4, after V lost 0 bases and J lost 4 bases. Germline CDR1 is SEHNR and CDR2 is FQNEAQ (reference sequence). The CDR3 is 16 amino acids.

This rearrangement joins TRBV7-9 to TRBJ2-1, with 9 bases fitting TRBD2. The material was PBMCs, obtained after low-dose radiotherapy plus immunotherapy. This sequence originates from a male donor with prostate cancer. DNA of the CDR3: TGTGCCAGCAGCTTAGCGTGGCTAGCGGGGTACAATGAGCAGTTCTTC. Translation: CASSLAWLAGYNEQFF.